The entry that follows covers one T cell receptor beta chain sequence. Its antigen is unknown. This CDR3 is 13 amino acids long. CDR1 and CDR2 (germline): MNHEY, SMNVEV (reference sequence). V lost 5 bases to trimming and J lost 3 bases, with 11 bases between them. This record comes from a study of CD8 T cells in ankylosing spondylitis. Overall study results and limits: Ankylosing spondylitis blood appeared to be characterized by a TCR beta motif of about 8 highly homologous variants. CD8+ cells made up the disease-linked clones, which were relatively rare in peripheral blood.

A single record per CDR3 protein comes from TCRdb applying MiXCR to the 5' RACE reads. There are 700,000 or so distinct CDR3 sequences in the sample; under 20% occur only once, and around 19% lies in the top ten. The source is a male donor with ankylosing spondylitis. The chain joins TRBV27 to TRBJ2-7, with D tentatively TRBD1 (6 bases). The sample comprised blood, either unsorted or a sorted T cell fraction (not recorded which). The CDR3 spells CASSDRYSYEQYF. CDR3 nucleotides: TGTGCCAGCAGTGACAGGTATAGCTACGAGCAGTACTTC.